The 10 T cell receptor beta chains presented below share a single source sample, sequenced in a study of shared clonotypes between healthy human individuals. TCRdb's copy holds only in-frame clones and misses some; the assay was immunoSEQ multiplex PCR. This table holds about 2.1 million clones, about 94% found once. Selected positively for CCR7 and CD45RO-negative, naive CD8 cells excluded terminally differentiated effector memory CD45RA+ cells. The sample was naive CD8+ T cells from PBMCs. The receptors here all came from a man younger than 35 in good health. Some clones in this sample may be carry-over from other donors' samples.

The chain uses TRBV19 and TRBJ1-2; D is unresolved. Trimming left V 6 bases short and J 0 bases short, with 17 bases between. CDR1 and CDR2 from the germline V gene are LNHDA and SQIVND (reference sequence). There are 16 residues in the CDR3. The DNA for the CDR3 is TGTGCCAGTAGCCCGAGGCTCCCACCCTCTAACTATGGCTACACCTTC. It translates to CASSPRLPPSNYGYTF.

This chain links TRBV10-2 with TRBJ1-5; D is possibly TRBD1 (5 bases). The CDR3 spans 14 residues. The V gene's germline CDR1 is WSHSY and CDR2 SAAADI. The V gene lost 2 bases and the J gene lost 3 bases, with 8 bases spanning the gap. As DNA, the CDR3 is TGCGCCAGCAGTGAGGGGACGTACAATCAGCCCCAGCATTTT. Translating it yields CASSEGTYNQPQHF.

The rearrangement uses TRBV7-8 and TRBJ2-1; D is possibly TRBD2 (5 bases). The germline CDR1 and CDR2 sequences are SGHVS and FQNEAQ. The ends were cut back, 2 bases at V and 7 bases at J, with 12 bases in the middle. The CDR3 is made up of 14 amino acids. The CDR3 protein is CASSLRQTGNEQFF. As DNA, the CDR3 is TGTGCCAGCAGCTTAAGACAAACGGGGAATGAGCAGTTCTTC.

CDR3 in DNA: TGTGCCAGCAGGAAACTTCCCAATGAGCAGTTCTTC. Translating it yields CASRKLPNEQFF. V gene TRBV5-6 combines with J gene TRBJ2-1; D call uncertain. The V gene lost 5 bases and the J gene lost 6 bases, with 9 bases spanning the gap. Per the germline V gene, CDR1 is SGHDT and CDR2 is YYEEEE. CDR3 length: 12 residues.

V gene TRBV28 combines with J gene TRBJ1-1; D gene uncertain. CDR1 and CDR2 from the germline V gene are MDHEN and SYDVKM. V shed 6 bases and J shed 4 bases, with 15 bases lying between them. The CDR3 runs 14 residues. The CDR3: CASSRGGESTEAFF. The CDR3 DNA reads TGTGCCAGCAGCAGAGGTGGAGAGAGCACTGAAGCTTTCTTT.

The chain has TRBV7-9 and TRBJ1-2, with 7 bases identical to TRBD1. Unmatched junction bases numbered 9, after V lost 1 base and J lost 7 bases. Germline CDR1 is SEHNR and CDR2 is FQNEAQ (reference sequence). The CDR3 runs to 15 residues. Here the CDR3 reads CASSLGTGGSLGYTF. CDR3 nucleotide sequence: TGTGCCAGCAGCTTAGGGACAGGAGGGTCTCTTGGCTACACCTTC.

The gene calls are TRBV27 and TRBJ2-7, with D possibly being TRBD1 or TRBD2 (5 bases each). The V end was cut by 2 bases, the J end by 1 base, with 12 bases between. Germline values: CDR1 MNHEY, CDR2 SMNVEV (reference sequence). The CDR3 covers 15 residues. As DNA, the CDR3 is TGTGCCAGCAGTTTAAGAGGGGTTCGGTCCTACGAGCAGTACTTC. Residues: CASSLRGVRSYEQYF.

The chain carries TRBV11-1 and TRBJ2-7; 9 bases are a match to TRBD2. Per germline, CDR1 SGHAT and CDR2 FQDESV (reference sequence). V shed 5 bases and J 4 bases; nucleotides not matched to a gene: 15. This CDR3 is 17 amino acids long. In nucleotides, the CDR3 is TGTGCCAGCAGCCCCCCCTCCAGGCTAGCGGGATCGTACGAGCAGTACTTC. Its protein product is CASSPPSRLAGSYEQYF.

The chain links TRBV6-5 to TRBJ2-2; D not certain. From germline, CDR1 is MNHEY and CDR2 SVGAGI. CDR3 length: 15 amino acids. The ends were cut back, 6 bases at V and 2 bases at J, with 13 bases in the middle. The CDR3 loop is CASRLRVSNTGELFF. The CDR3 DNA follows: TGTGCCAGCAGATTAAGGGTCTCAAACACCGGGGAGCTGTTTTTT.

This chain joins TRBV9 and TRBJ1-1, with D maybe TRBD1 (5 bases). Germline lookup yields CDR1 SGDLS and CDR2 YYNGEE. CDR3 length: 14 residues. V lost 3 bases, J lost 5 bases, and 14 bases lay in between. CDR3 protein: CASSAQGRYTEAFF. CDR3 coding DNA: TGTGCCAGCAGCGCCCAGGGAAGATATACTGAAGCTTTCTTT.